The text below deals with one TCR beta chain. Its cognate antigen is unknown. TCRdb reworked the 5' RACE reads into one entry per CDR3 protein, no DNA. This table holds 300,000 to 400,000 distinct CDR3 sequences. The data derive from a study of monozygotic twins with inflammatory bowel disease. Whole-study results and caveats: For repertoire similarity, concordant twins did not differ from discordant twins, possibly because power was limited. It was not supported that a single strong signal or clonotype was associated with IBD. Especially where disease activity was present, IBD patients had fewer clonotypes in common with others than healthy twins did.

Sequencing input: blood. The source of this sequence is a human donor with ulcerative colitis or Crohn's disease, or a healthy co-twin of an affected twin (not recorded which).

The CDR3 sequence is CASSFLAGSSYNEQFF. The chain couples TRBV6-5 to TRBJ2-1; lacking DNA, the TRBD2 call made by TCRdb goes unchecked. CDR3 length: 16 residues. CDR1 is MNHEY, CDR2 SVGAGI, per germline.